This T cell receptor beta chain stems from a study of CD8 T cells in Susac syndrome. The CDR3 has 13 residues. Germline loops: CDR1 SQVTM, CDR2 ANQGSEA. Trimming left V 7 bases short and J 7 bases short, with 19 bases between. To note about this clonotype: Its matching antigen is unknown.

Overall study results and limits: As acknowledged by the study, its TCR sequencing and HLA analysis included a relatively small number of individuals.

The authors carried out high-throughput sequencing of TCR beta. They applied it to CD8+ and CD4+ T cells obtained from blood. The RNA input was about 0.45 to 1 ug, and it was reverse transcribed with random hexamers. TCRdb independently ran MiXCR on the immunoSEQ multiplex PCR reads; one entry per CDR3 protein. The sample records about 160,000 distinct CDR3 sequences, 90% to 95% being singletons. The chain couples TRBV29-1 to TRBJ1-2; D gene ambiguous. The receptor's source is a human donor in good health. Sequenced sample: CD4+ T cells from PBMCs. In DNA form, the CDR3 reads TGCAGCGGTGGAGAGAGAAAAGGAGGTGGCTACACCTTC. Its translation: CSGGERKGGGYTF.